This T cell receptor (beta chain) was captured by sequencing in a study of blood T cell repertoires in COVID-19. For the study at large: There were acute and convalescent COVID-19 samples, and they came from the United States, Italy and Spain. Sample material is recorded as cDNA or gDNA derived from T cells, B-cell-depleted T cells, or PBMCs.

Per the original methods: Reference gene primer amplification in the assay estimated nucleated cell counts. Clones were read by immunoSEQ multiplex PCR, and TCRdb kept only the in-frame ones, dropping some. V and J calls and clone size are given by that table; D and trimming were obtained from the DNA. The sample lists just over 150,000 clones; about 93% were seen once. The V gene's germline CDR1 is SGHRS and CDR2 YFSETQ. This CDR3 spans 14 amino acids. The trim removed 0 bases at V and 6 bases at J, leaving 2 bases unmatched. The sequenced sample consisted of peripheral blood. The clonotype originates from a woman in her 50s with acute or convalescent COVID-19. The rearrangement uses TRBV5-1 and TRBJ2-2, with 7 bases lining up with TRBD1. CDR3 residues: CASSLGGQSGELFF. The DNA of the CDR3 is TGCGCCAGCAGCTTGGGGGGACAGTCCGGGGAGCTGTTTTTT. The full variable domain, with the rest looked up from reference TRBV5-1 and TRBJ2-2, is KAGVTQTPRYLIKTRGQQVTLSCSPISGHRSVSWYQQTPGQGLQFLFEYFSETQRNKGNFPGRFSGRQFSNSRSEMNVSTLELGDSALYLCASSLGGQSGELFFGEGSRLTVL.